Listed below are T cell receptor beta chains from one sample, sequenced in a study of response to subunit inactivated influenza vaccine. TCRdb re-derived calls from the RT-PCR reads in MiXCR, one entry per CDR3 protein. The table includes approximately 530,000 distinct CDR3 sequences, approximately 7.1% detected once. The sequences come from PBMCs from blood, collected around 25 months after vaccination. These receptors originate from a man in his fifties or sixties who received an inactivated influenza vaccine. The CDR3 runs from the conserved cysteine through the conserved F or W. D genes are given only for firm matches. Clone size is shown for a subset of rows, as once, few, many or a class of expanded clone.

v_gene	abundance	d_gene	len	j_gene	CDR3aa	CDR3nt
TRBV3-1	few	TRBD1	17	TRBJ1-5	CASSQAGQGMRNQPQHF	TGTGCCAGCAGCCAAGCGGGACAGGGGATGCGCAATCAGCCCCAGCATTTT
TRBV12-3/TRBV12-4	few	-	13	TRBJ2-5	CASRFVGGETQYF	TGTGCCAGCAGATTTGTTGGGGGGGAGACCCAGTACTTC
TRBV6-6	many	-	13	TRBJ2-7	CASLAQGRYEQYF	TGTGCCAGCCTCGCACAGGGAAGGTACGAGCAGTACTTC
TRBV12-3/TRBV12-4	many	TRBD2	15	TRBJ2-2	CASRLAGANTGELFF	TGTGCCAGCAGACTAGCGGGGGCAAACACCGGGGAGCTGTTTTTT
TRBV12-3/TRBV12-4	many	-	16	TRBJ2-2	CASSSPTKTFSGELFF	TGTGCCAGCAGTTCCCCGACTAAGACGTTCTCCGGGGAGCTGTTTTTT
TRBV7-2	many	-	13	TRBJ1-2	CASSLANDYGYTF	TGTGCCAGCAGCTTAGCCAACGACTATGGCTACACCTTC
TRBV18	few	TRBD2	16	TRBJ2-4	CASSPVAGVAKNIQYF	TGTGCCAGCTCACCCGTAGCGGGAGTGGCCAAAAACATTCAGTACTTC
TRBV29-1	few	-	12	TRBJ2-5	CSGLHSSETQYF	TGCAGCGGCCTACACAGCTCAGAGACCCAGTACTTC
TRBV5-5	-	-	14	TRBJ1-4	CASSFFRGNEKLFF	TGTGCCAGCAGCTTTTTCAGGGGTAATGAAAAACTGTTTTTT
TRBV6-2/TRBV6-3	few	-	15	TRBJ1-5	CASSRAGATNQPQHF	TGTGCCAGCAGTCGCGCAGGGGCTACAAATCAGCCCCAGCATTTT
TRBV15	few	-	14	TRBJ2-7	CATSRGRSAYEQYF	TGTGCCACCAGCAGAGGACGGTCCGCCTACGAGCAGTACTTC
TRBV4-3	many	-	13	TRBJ2-5	CASSQDRTGTQYF	TGCGCCAGCAGCCAAGATCGGACGGGGACCCAGTACTTC
TRBV28	many	-	16	TRBJ1-4	CASSVGTETTNEKLFF	TGTGCCAGCAGTGTGGGAACAGAGACAACTAATGAAAAACTGTTTTTT
TRBV12-3/TRBV12-4	few	TRBD1	14	TRBJ1-2	CASSFSRGPHGYTF	TGTGCCAGCAGTTTCTCGAGGGGGCCGCATGGCTACACCTTC
TRBV5-1	many	TRBD1	16	TRBJ2-1	CASSLGGLGTGNEQFF	TGCGCCAGCAGCTTGGGCGGTTTGGGGACAGGGAATGAGCAGTTCTTC
TRBV20-1	many	-	15	TRBJ1-5	CSARLAGTPNQPQHF	TGCAGTGCTAGACTGGCAGGCACCCCCAATCAGCCCCAGCATTTT
TRBV12-3/TRBV12-4	many	-	13	TRBJ1-2	CASSSGAPGGYTF	TGTGCCAGCAGTTCAGGCGCCCCGGGAGGCTACACCTTC
TRBV2	few	TRBD2	13	TRBJ2-2	CARGLAGTGELFF	TGTGCCAGAGGACTAGCGGGCACCGGGGAGCTGTTTTTT
TRBV6-5	-	TRBD1	16	TRBJ2-5	CASSYSGTGIQETQYF	TGTGCCAGCAGTTACTCAGGGACAGGGATTCAAGAGACCCAGTACTTC
TRBV11-1	-	-	14	TRBJ2-3	CASSFGGRKDTQYF	TGTGCCAGCAGCTTCGGAGGGCGGAAAGATACGCAGTATTTT
TRBV6-1	few	-	14	TRBJ1-1	CASRPNGGNTEAFF	TGTGCCAGCAGGCCAAACGGGGGGAACACTGAAGCTTTCTTT
TRBV6-2/TRBV6-3	many	TRBD2	16	TRBJ2-5	CASAGGYGPGQETQYF	TGTGCCAGCGCGGGGGGTTATGGTCCAGGACAAGAGACCCAGTACTTC
TRBV9	many	TRBD2	16	TRBJ2-1	CASSDSSGASYNEQFF	TGTGCCAGCAGCGACTCTAGCGGCGCTTCCTACAATGAGCAGTTCTTC
TRBV20-1	few	-	13	TRBJ1-5	CSAVPGHLQPQHF	TGCAGTGCAGTCCCGGGACACCTTCAGCCCCAGCATTTT
TRBV4-3	many	-	13	TRBJ1-1	CASSQDIRDEAFF	TGCGCCAGCAGCCAAGACATCCGGGATGAAGCTTTCTTT
TRBV4-2	-	-	16	TRBJ2-2	CASSQAFGVNTGELFF	TGTGCCAGCAGCCAAGCGTTCGGAGTTAACACCGGGGAGCTGTTTTTT
TRBV6-1	-	-	12	TRBJ1-6	CAGSPWNSPLHF	TGTGCCGGCAGTCCTTGGAATTCACCCCTCCACTTT
TRBV28	few	-	15	TRBJ1-1	CASSPEGRGNTEAFF	TGTGCCAGCAGTCCCGAGGGACGGGGGAACACTGAAGCTTTCTTT
TRBV6-2/TRBV6-3	-	-	14	TRBJ1-1	CASSMGPDKIEAFF	TGTGCCAGCAGCATGGGCCCGGACAAAATTGAAGCTTTCTTT
TRBV12-3/TRBV12-4	few	-	15	TRBJ2-3	CASSANIKNTDTQYF	TGTGCCAGCAGTGCCAACATTAAAAACACAGATACGCAGTATTTT
TRBV19	few	TRBD2	14	TRBJ2-7	CASSVGLSHYEQYF	TGTGCCAGTAGTGTGGGACTATCCCACTACGAGCAGTACTTC
TRBV9	-	TRBD1	16	TRBJ2-5	CASSVDAGGFLETQYF	TGTGCCAGCAGCGTAGATGCAGGGGGCTTTTTAGAGACCCAGTACTTC
TRBV25-1	-	-	16	TRBJ1-2	CASSPLGPRANYGYTF	TGTGCCAGCAGTCCCCTGGGGCCGCGAGCTAACTATGGCTACACCTTC
TRBV7-9	few	TRBD2	14	TRBJ2-1	CASSPSGSVNEQFF	TGTGCCAGCAGCCCTAGCGGGAGCGTAAATGAGCAGTTCTTC
TRBV5-6	few	-	18	TRBJ1-1	CASSLLGGTPWRNTEAFF	TGTGCCAGCAGCTTATTGGGAGGAACCCCGTGGCGAAACACTGAAGCTTTCTTT
TRBV5-1	-	TRBD2	15	TRBJ2-7	CAGSQGLASTYEQYF	TGCGCCGGCAGCCAGGGACTAGCTTCGACCTACGAGCAGTACTTC
TRBV27	many	-	13	TRBJ1-5	CASSFYSNQPQHF	TGTGCCAGCAGTTTTTATAGCAATCAGCCCCAGCATTTT
TRBV7-9	many	-	14	TRBJ2-3	CASSLWGSTDTQYF	TGTGCCAGCAGCTTATGGGGAAGCACAGATACGCAGTATTTT
TRBV5-1	-	-	13	TRBJ1-3	CASSPTHGNTIYF	TGCGCCAGCAGCCCAACGCACGGAAACACCATATATTTT